Below are 29 T cell receptor beta chains sequenced from a single sample in a study of CD8+CD57+ T cells in acquired aplastic anemia. Individuals selected for sequencing had exhibited CD8+CD57+ cell expansion on flow cytometry. Genomic DNA was employed as the template in profiling TCR beta VDJ and CDR3. Each CDR3 protein gets one entry after TCRdb re-called the reads with MiXCR. The top ten clones hold about three fifths of a sample with some 200,000 distinct CDR3 sequences, approximately 60% of them seen once. The sample was sorted CD4+, CD8+, or CD8+CD57+ T cells (not recorded which) from PBMCs. Source of these receptors: a human donor with aplastic anemia.

The V and J genes are TRBV6-6 and TRBJ2-5, with D maybe TRBD2 (5 bases). The J call may be incorrect, as the DNA end agrees better with TRBJ2-1. Per the germline V gene, CDR1 is MNHNY and CDR2 is SVGAGI (reference sequence). The CDR3 covers 14 residues. CDR3 in amino acids: CASSPRTSMNEQFF. The CDR3 DNA reads TGTGCCAGCAGTCCACGAACTAGTATGAATGAGCAGTTCTTC.

The CDR3 is CASSLDDSSSYEQYF. DNA of the CDR3: TGTGCCAGCAGCTTAGACGACAGTAGCTCCTACGAGCAGTACTTC. This chain joins TRBV7-6 and TRBJ2-7; D is possibly TRBD1 (5 bases). Germline V gene data show CDR1 as SGHVS and CDR2 as FNYEAQ. The CDR3 extends over 15 amino acids. The V and J ends lost 1 base and 0 bases respectively, with 10 bases between them.

The chain uses TRBV10-3 and TRBJ1-2; the match to TRBD1 covers 10 bases. Germline CDR1 ENHRY, CDR2 SYGVKD. J gave up 4 bases and V 10 bases, and 9 bases lay outside the gene matches. CDR3 length: 14 amino acids. The CDR3 DNA is TGTGCCACTGAGTGGGACAGGGGCGGCTATGGCTACACCTTC. Translation gives CATEWDRGGYGYTF.

The chain links TRBV29-1 to TRBJ2-7; D remains ambiguous. The germline V gene encodes CDR1 SQVTM and CDR2 ANQGSEA. Trimming cost V 2 bases and J 2 bases, with 16 bases left between them. The CDR3 extends over 15 amino acids. CDR3 nucleotide sequence: TGCAGCGTTGAACGCCCAGACGATAACGCCTACGAGCAGTACTTC. It specifies CSVERPDDNAYEQYF.

This clonotype was observed a single time. One end of the junction does not line up with germline, which may come from a read error. The chain couples TRBV7-3 to TRBJ2-7; TRBD1 matches 7 bases. CDR3 length equals 13 residues. Per the germline V gene, CDR1 is SGHTA and CDR2 is FQGTGA. Here the CDR3 DNA reads TGCGCCAGCAGCCAAGGGACAGTGGGCGAGCAGTACTTC. Translated: CASSQGTVGEQYF.

The genes are TRBV5-6 and TRBJ2-7; possible D gene TRBD2, 5 bases. The CDR3 totals 14 residues. Trimming left V 3 bases short and J 3 bases short, with 13 bases between. Germline lookup yields CDR1 SGHDT and CDR2 YYEEEE. CDR3 in DNA: TGTGCCAGCAGCTACCGGGATATGATCTACGAGCAGTACTTC. Protein product: CASSYRDMIYEQYF.

This chain joins TRBV20-1 and TRBJ2-7, with 7 bases matching TRBD2. The ends lost 6 bases at V and 4 bases at J; junction bases unmatched: 15. This CDR3 has 15 amino acids. Germline loops: CDR1 DFQATT, CDR2 SNEGSKA (reference sequence). CDR3 in amino acids: CSAPRPAAGYYEQYF. In DNA form, the CDR3 reads TGCAGTGCCCCTCGCCCCGCAGCGGGGTATTACGAGCAGTACTTC.

The rearrangement uses TRBV2 and TRBJ1-1; the D gene is possibly TRBD1 (5 bases). The length of the CDR3 is 11 residues. V was trimmed by 3 bases and J by 6 bases, leaving 5 bases between them. Per germline, CDR1 SNHLY and CDR2 FYNNEI. The CDR3 is CASSDRAEAFF. CDR3 bases: TGTGCCAGCAGTGACAGGGCTGAAGCTTTCTTT.

The chain recombines TRBV5-4 with TRBJ1-1; TRBD1 aligns across 9 bases. Germline CDR1 is SGHNT and CDR2 is YYREEE (reference sequence). V lost 6 bases to trimming and J lost 6 bases; unmatched junction nucleotides: 6. CDR3 length: 13 amino acids. In nucleotides, the CDR3 is TGTGCCAGCAACCGGGACAGGGAGTCTGAAGCTTTCTTT. Residues: CASNRDRESEAFF.

This chain joins TRBV12-3 or TRBV12-4 and TRBJ1-2; D gene uncertain. V was pared by 6 bases and J by 6 bases, with 11 bases between. The CDR3 has 12 residues. The CDR3 loop is CASSPMEDGYTF. DNA for the CDR3: TGTGCCAGCAGCCCCATGGAGGATGGCTACACCTTC.

This clonotype was observed a handful of times. The genes are TRBV10-2 and TRBJ2-7, with D uncertain. The CDR3 runs to 12 residues. Per germline, CDR1 WSHSY and CDR2 SAAADI. Trimming pared 4 bases from V and 6 bases from J, leaving 10 bases between. CDR3 amino acids: CASSVPEAEQYF. The CDR3 DNA is TGCGCCAGCAGTGTGCCAGAAGCCGAGCAGTACTTC.

Concerning this clonotype: Sequence at one end of the junction differs from germline and may be a read error. The chain carries TRBV19 and TRBJ1-1; D is uncertain. Germline lookup yields CDR1 LNHDA and CDR2 SQIVND (reference sequence). This CDR3 comprises 15 residues. The CDR3, as DNA: TGTGCCAGTAGTTCCCTTCAACAGATGAACATTGAAGCTTTCTTT. Amino acids: CASSSLQQMNIEAFF.

The chain has TRBV19 and TRBJ2-7, with 11 bases lining up with TRBD2. Germline V gene sequence: CDR1 LNHDA, CDR2 SQIVND (reference sequence). The CDR3 loop spans 13 amino acids. J gave up 4 bases and V 9 bases, and 5 bases lay outside the gene matches. The CDR3 spells CASSTSGVYEQYF. DNA for the CDR3: TGTGCCAGCTCGACTAGCGGGGTTTACGAGCAGTACTTC. Using reference TRBV19 and TRBJ2-7 for the parts outside the CDR3, the full variable domain is DGGITQSPKYLFRKEGQNVTLSCEQNLNHDAMYWYRQDPGQGLRLIYYSQIVNDFQKGDIAEGYSVSREKKESFPLTVTSAQKNPTAFYLCASSTSGVYEQYFGPGTRLTVT.

The chain couples TRBV15 to TRBJ2-2; no firm D call. Germline assignment: CDR1 LNHNV and CDR2 YYDKDF (reference sequence). Trimming removed 0 bases at V and 5 bases at J, with 7 bases between. The CDR3 sequence is 14 residues long. Written as DNA, the CDR3 is TGTGCCACCAGCAGAGATCAGACTACCGGGGAGCTGTTTTTT. It translates to CATSRDQTTGELFF.

A note on this clonotype: At one end the junction does not follow the germline gene, possibly because of a read error. V is TRBV20-1 and J is TRBJ2-7; D is unresolved. This CDR3 is 15 amino acids long. In germline, CDR1 is DFQATT, CDR2 SNEGSKA (reference sequence). CDR3 in DNA: TGCAGTGCTGGAGATCGGGTACAGTCAGTCAGCGAGCAGTACTTC. Amino acid sequence: CSAGDRVQSVSEQYF.

The table lists this clonotype with a few counts. This sequence joins TRBV24-1 and TRBJ2-1; weak D call: TRBD1 (6 bases). The CDR3 runs 13 residues. The germline gives CDR1 KGHDR, CDR2 SFDVKD. Deletions cut 7 bases from V and 11 bases from J, with 17 bases between. The CDR3 protein is CATSSNQDSKQFF. As DNA, the CDR3 is TGTGCCACCAGCTCCAACCAGGACAGCAAGCAGTTCTTC.

In its sample, this clonotype was seen a few times. The rearrangement uses TRBV6-1 and TRBJ2-1, with 10 bases aligning to TRBD2. The germline V gene has CDR1 MNHNS and CDR2 SASEGT. Unmatched junction bases numbered 10, after V lost 6 bases and J lost 14 bases. This CDR3 is 13 amino acids long. The CDR3: CASRTLAGETKFF. In DNA form, the CDR3 reads TGTGCCAGCAGGACTCTAGCGGGAGAGACTAAGTTCTTC.

This clonotype was seen a handful of times. This chain joins TRBV10-3 and TRBJ1-1; a possible D gene is TRBD1 (6 bases). V lost 0 bases and J lost 0, with 11 bases in between. The CDR3 is 16 residues long. The V gene's germline CDR1 is ENHRY and CDR2 SYGVKD. The CDR3 bases are TGTGCCATCAGTGAGTCGAGGACAGCAATGAACACTGAAGCTTTCTTT. Translated: CAISESRTAMNTEAFF.

This clonotype came up many times. The chain combines TRBV5-1 with TRBJ2-2; tentative D call: TRBD2 (7 bases). Germline-derived CDR1 and CDR2 are SGHRS and YFSETQ. The CDR3 is made up of 18 amino acids. V was pared by 6 bases and J by 5 bases, with 26 bases between. The DNA for the CDR3 is TGCGCCAGCACCCAGGGGAGGGAACTCCCGGGATTTACCGGGGAGCTGTTTTTT. Protein product: CASTQGRELPGFTGELFF.

The chain is built from TRBV19 and TRBJ2-6; TRBD1 aligns across 10 bases. The J segment lost 3 bases and the V segment lost 1 base, leaving 6 bases of the junction unmatched. Looked up from germline, CDR1 is LNHDA and CDR2 is SQIVND (reference sequence). This CDR3 is built from 18 residues. The CDR3 loop reads CASSIGGTGVRGANVLTF. CDR3 in DNA: TGTGCCAGTAGTATAGGGGGGACAGGGGTACGTGGGGCCAACGTCCTGACTTTC.

Notes on this clonotype: A much bigger clone sits one base away, suggesting this may be a read error. This rearrangement joins TRBV5-6 to TRBJ2-5; D uncertain. CDR3 length: 11 residues. Germline V lookup: CDR1 SGHDT, CDR2 YYEEEE. V was cut by 7 bases and J by 7 bases, with 11 bases left in between. As DNA, the CDR3 is TGTGCCAGCGGCTCCGAGCGGACCCAGTACTTC. It translates to CASGSERTQYF.

The chain has TRBV5-1 and TRBJ1-1; no clear D. Germline loops: CDR1 SGHRS, CDR2 YFSETQ. V was shortened by 5 bases and J by 2 bases, with 10 bases between the two germline ends. The CDR3 sequence is 13 residues long. This CDR3 reads CASSQDGNTEAFF. The DNA of the CDR3 is TGCGCCAGCAGTCAGGACGGCAACACTGAAGCTTTCTTT.

This chain links TRBV2 with TRBJ2-7; D call uncertain. Between the trimmed V and J ends, which lost 4 bases and 2 bases, there was a span of 9 bases. The CDR3 is 13 amino acids. The germline V gene encodes CDR1 SNHLY and CDR2 FYNNEI. The CDR3 bases are TGTGCCAGCAGTGGGGGTTCCGCCTACGAGCAGTACTTC. Its protein is CASSGGSAYEQYF.

V and J are TRBV7-9 and TRBJ1-6, with 7 bases matching TRBD1. CDR1 SEHNR and CDR2 FQNEAQ come from the germline V gene (reference sequence). The CDR3 spans 15 residues. J gave up 8 bases and V 3 bases, and 7 bases lay outside the gene matches. CDR3 DNA: TGTGCCAGCAGCTTCAATAAGGGGGCTTATTCACCCCTCCACTTT. Translating gives CASSFNKGAYSPLHF. Variable domain in full (rest from reference TRBV7-9 and TRBJ1-6): DTGVSQNPRHKITKRGQNVTFRCDPISEHNRLYWYRQTLGQGPEFLTYFQNEAQLEKSRLLSDRFSAERPKGSFSTLEIQRTEQGDSAMYLCASSFNKGAYSPLHFGNGTRLTVT.

A remark on this clonotype: This clone may be a read error of a much larger clone one base away. This chain joins TRBV13 and TRBJ1-1; no clear D gene. There are 12 residues in the CDR3. The germline V and J ends were trimmed by 5 bases and 0 bases, with 4 bases remaining between them. Germline loops: CDR1 PRHDT, CDR2 FYEKMQ (reference sequence). DNA for the CDR3: TGTGCCAGCAGCGCTATGAACACTGAAGCTTTCTTT. Translated: CASSAMNTEAFF.

J is TRBJ1-4 and V is TRBV19; D might be TRBD1 (5 bases). Trimming shortened V by 5 bases and J by 6 bases, and 16 bases separated the two germline ends. This CDR3 contains 15 residues. Germline lookup yields CDR1 LNHDA and CDR2 SQIVND (reference sequence). CDR3 nucleotides: TGTGCCAGTAGTCCCTCGACAGACTCCCATGAAAAACTGTTTTTT. It specifies CASSPSTDSHEKLFF.

The rearrangement uses TRBV29-1 and TRBJ2-3, with D possibly TRBD1 on 7 matching bases. CDR1 is SQVTM, CDR2 ANQGSEA, per germline. V lost 7 bases and J 6 bases, leaving 11 bases between the germline ends. The CDR3 runs 11 residues. In DNA, the CDR3 is TGCAGCGCAGGGGGGCGGGATACGCAGTATTTT. It codes for CSAGGRDTQYF.

The chain uses TRBV9 and TRBJ2-3, with unresolved D. The V and J ends lost 3 bases and 0 bases respectively, with 11 bases between them. The CDR3 has 15 residues. Germline CDR1 and CDR2: SGDLS and YYNGEE. CDR3 DNA sequence: TGTGCCAGCAGCGGTAACCCACTAAGCACAGATACGCAGTATTTT. Amino acid sequence: CASSGNPLSTDTQYF.

The chain is built from TRBV19 and TRBJ2-3; 9 bases agree with TRBD2. V shed 9 bases and J 2 bases; nucleotides not matched to a gene: 6. The CDR3 sequence is 14 residues long. CDR1 and CDR2 from the germline V gene are LNHDA and SQIVND (reference sequence). Here the CDR3 DNA reads TGTGCCAGGGCCGCGGGGGGGGACACAGATACGCAGTATTTT. Translated, it gives CARAAGGDTDTQYF.